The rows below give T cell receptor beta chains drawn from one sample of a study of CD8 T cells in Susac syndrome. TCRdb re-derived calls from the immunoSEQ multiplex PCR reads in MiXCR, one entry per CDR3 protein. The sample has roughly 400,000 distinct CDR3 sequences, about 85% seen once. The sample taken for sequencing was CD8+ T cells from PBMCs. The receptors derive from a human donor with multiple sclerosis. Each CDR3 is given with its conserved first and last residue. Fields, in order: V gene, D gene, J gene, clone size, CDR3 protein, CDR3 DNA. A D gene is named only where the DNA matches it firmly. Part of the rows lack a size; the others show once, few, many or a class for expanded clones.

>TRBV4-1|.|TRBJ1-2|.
CASSQVRGWGEDGYTF
TGCGCCAGCAGCCAAGTCCGAGGATGGGGGGAAGATGGCTACACCTTC
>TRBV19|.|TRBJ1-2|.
CASSPSLGANYGYTF
TGTGCCAGTAGTCCTTCTTTGGGGGCGAACTATGGCTACACCTTC
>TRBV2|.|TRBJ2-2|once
CASSEGTYTGELFF
TGTGCCAGCAGTGAAGGGACTTACACCGGGGAGCTGTTTTTT
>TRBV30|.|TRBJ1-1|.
CAWSAYTGRNTEAFF
TGTGCCTGGAGCGCTTATACCGGGAGAAACACTGAAGCTTTCTTT
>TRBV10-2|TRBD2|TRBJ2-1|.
CASSLTSGIDNEQFF
TGCGCCAGCAGCCTGACTAGCGGGATCGACAATGAGCAGTTCTTC
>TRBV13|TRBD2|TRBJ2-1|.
CASSSTMGLAGNEQFF
TGTGCCAGCAGCTCAACCATGGGACTAGCGGGCAATGAGCAGTTCTTC
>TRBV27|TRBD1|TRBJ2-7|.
CASSLTGGVYEQYF
TGTGCCAGCAGTTTGACAGGGGGCGTATACGAGCAGTACTTC
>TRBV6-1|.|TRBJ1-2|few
CASIPQSEEIYGYTF
TGTGCCAGCATCCCCCAGTCTGAGGAGATCTATGGCTACACCTTC
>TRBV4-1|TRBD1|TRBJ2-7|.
CASSRTGQSYEQYF
TGCGCCAGCAGCCGGACAGGTCAATCCTACGAGCAGTACTTC
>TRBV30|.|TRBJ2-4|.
CAWSPFGIDSQYF
TGTGCCTGGAGTCCGTTTGGGATTGACAGTCAGTACTTC
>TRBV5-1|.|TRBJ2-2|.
CASSLGWRKANTGELFF
TGCGCCAGCAGCTTGGGGTGGCGGAAAGCGAACACCGGGGAGCTGTTTTTT
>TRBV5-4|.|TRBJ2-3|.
CASSLELMKGEWPDTQYF
TGTGCCAGCAGCTTGGAGTTGATGAAGGGGGAATGGCCAGATACGCAGTATTTT
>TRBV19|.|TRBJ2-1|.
CASRQGYSYNEQFF
TGTGCCAGTAGACAGGGTTACTCCTACAATGAGCAGTTCTTC
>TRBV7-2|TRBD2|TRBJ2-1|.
CASSPTSGRRDALTNEQFF
TGTGCCAGCAGCCCGACTAGCGGGAGACGAGACGCTTTGACGAATGAGCAGTTCTTC
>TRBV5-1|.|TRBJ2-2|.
CASSFLEGNTGELFF
TGCGCCAGCAGCTTCCTAGAGGGGAACACCGGGGAGCTGTTTTTT
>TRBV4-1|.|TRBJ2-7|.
CASSQPGLVDEQYF
TGCGCCAGCAGCCAACCGGGCCTGGTCGACGAGCAGTACTTC
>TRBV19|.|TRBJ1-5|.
CASSIDGGTANQPQHF
TGTGCCAGTAGTATAGATGGCGGTACCGCTAATCAGCCCCAGCATTTT
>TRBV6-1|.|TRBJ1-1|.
CASSEGGLTEAFF
TGTGCCAGCAGTGAAGGGGGGTTGACTGAAGCTTTCTTT
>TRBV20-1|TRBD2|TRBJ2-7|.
CSAPRTSAPYEQYF
TGCAGTGCCCCTAGGACTAGCGCACCCTACGAGCAGTACTTC
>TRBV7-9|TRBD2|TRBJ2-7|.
CASSPPGLADYEQYF
TGTGCCAGCAGTCCTCCGGGACTAGCGGACTACGAGCAGTACTTC
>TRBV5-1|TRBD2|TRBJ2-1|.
CASSSLAGEVGEQFF
TGCGCCAGCAGCTCCCTAGCGGGAGAGGTTGGTGAGCAGTTCTTC
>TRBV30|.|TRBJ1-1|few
CAWSVVGFTEAFF
TGTGCCTGGAGTGTGGTGGGGTTCACTGAAGCTTTCTTT
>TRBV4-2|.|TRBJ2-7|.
CASSPEGLDSSYEQYF
TGTGCCAGCAGCCCGGAGGGGCTGGACTCCTCCTACGAGCAGTACTTC
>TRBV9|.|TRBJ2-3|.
CASAVGLGEWEDTQYF
TGTGCCAGCGCCGTAGGGCTAGGAGAATGGGAAGATACGCAGTATTTT
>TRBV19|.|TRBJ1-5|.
CASSLFRDNGNQPQHF
TGTGCCAGTAGCTTATTCCGGGACAACGGCAATCAGCCCCAGCATTTT
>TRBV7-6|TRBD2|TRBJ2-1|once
CASSSGTSRYNEQFF
TGTGCCAGCAGCTCCGGGACTAGCAGATACAATGAGCAGTTCTTC